This T cell receptor (beta chain) is from a study of cytomegalovirus exposure and HLA in healthy donors. PCR involved 60 Vbeta and 13 Jbeta primers. Using immunoSEQ multiplex PCR, the repertoire was profiled, and TCRdb retains in-frame clones only, with some absent. Counted here are roughly 170,000 clones, roughly 80% occurring once; the ten biggest clones make up approximately 0.98%. CDR1 and CDR2 from the germline V gene are WNHNN and SYGVQD (reference sequence). There are 13 residues in the CDR3. Trimming cost V 2 bases and J 5 bases, with 10 bases left between them. Sequences were obtained from PBMCs. The sequence was obtained from a man younger than 40 in good health and CMV-seronegative. The rearrangement links TRBV10-1 to TRBJ2-7; D is unresolved. Here the CDR3 reads CASSEVLNHEQYF. CDR3 bases: TGCGCCAGCAGTGAGGTCCTAAACCACGAGCAGTACTTC.